The TCR beta chain under discussion was sequenced for a study of blood T cell repertoires in COVID-19. Study information: Sites across the United States, Italy and Spain contributed samples from acute and convalescent COVID-19. PBMCs, B-cell-depleted T cells, or T cells provided the cDNA or gDNA that made up the material.

TCRdb's table, derived via immunoSEQ multiplex PCR, lists solely in-frame clones and lacks some. Of fewer than 350,000 clones in the sample, around 88% were seen once. Participants were aged about 18 to 90 years, lived in roughly 25 US areas, and enrolled virtually. About this clone itself: Within the sample, other DNA sequences also encode this same CDR3.

CDR3 size: 14 residues. V dropped 5 bases and J dropped 3 bases, with 11 bases sitting between them. CDR1 is SGHTA and CDR2 is FQGNSA in the germline V gene. The rearrangement uses TRBV7-2 and TRBJ1-5; D may be TRBD1 (6 bases). The clonotype was recovered from a woman in her thirties or forties who had recovered from COVID-19. Material: PBMCs or T cells enriched from blood (not recorded which). This CDR3 is CASSLGQLNQPQHF. The CDR3 coding sequence is TGTGCCAGCAGCCTAGGACAGCTCAATCAGCCCCAGCATTTT.